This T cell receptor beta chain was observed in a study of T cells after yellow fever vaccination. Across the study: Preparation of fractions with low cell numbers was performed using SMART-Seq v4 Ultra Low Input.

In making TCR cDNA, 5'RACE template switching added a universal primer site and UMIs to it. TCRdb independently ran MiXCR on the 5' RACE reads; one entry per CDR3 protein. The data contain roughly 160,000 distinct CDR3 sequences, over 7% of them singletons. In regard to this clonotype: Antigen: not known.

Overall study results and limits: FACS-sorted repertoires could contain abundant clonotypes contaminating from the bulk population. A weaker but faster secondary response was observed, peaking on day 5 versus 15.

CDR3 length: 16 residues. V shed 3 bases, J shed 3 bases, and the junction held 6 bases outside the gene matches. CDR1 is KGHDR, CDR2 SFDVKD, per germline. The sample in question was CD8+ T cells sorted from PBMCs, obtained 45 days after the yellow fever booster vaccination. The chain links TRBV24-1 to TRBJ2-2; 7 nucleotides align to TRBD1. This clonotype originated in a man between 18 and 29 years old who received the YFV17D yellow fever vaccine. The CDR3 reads CATSDPGGSDTGELFF. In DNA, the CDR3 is TGTGCCACCAGTGATCCAGGGGGTTCCGACACCGGGGAGCTGTTTTTT.